Below, 27 T cell receptor beta chains from the same sample are listed, as sequenced in a study of long-term antiretroviral therapy in people with HIV. The assay used was immunoSEQ (version v3.0), run at survey level. Produced via immunoSEQ multiplex PCR; TCRdb's table is partial and in-frame only. The sample lists tens of thousands of clones, under 90% occurring once. The source material was unsorted PBMCs, sampled roughly 4.8 years after starting antiretroviral therapy. These receptors all come from a man in his forties with HIV.

The gene calls are TRBV6-5 and TRBJ1-2, with a possible D match to TRBD1 (6 bases). Trimming stripped 5 bases from V and 1 base from J, with 14 bases between. Germline values: CDR1 MNHEY, CDR2 SVGAGI. The CDR3 has 15 amino acids. This CDR3 is CASSPTGPINYGYTF. The CDR3 DNA follows: TGTGCCAGCAGTCCGACAGGCCCGATTAACTATGGCTACACCTTC.

V usage is TRBV27 and J usage is TRBJ2-7, with D possibly being TRBD2 (6 bases). V lost 2 bases to trimming and J lost 7 bases, with 9 bases between them. Germline V gene lookup returns CDR1 MNHEY and CDR2 SMNVEV (reference sequence). CDR3 length: 12 residues. CDR3 region: CASSLQAGEQYF. The DNA for the CDR3 is TGTGCCAGCAGTTTACAGGCGGGGGAGCAGTACTTC.

This clone was recorded once. V is TRBV9 and J is TRBJ2-5, with 11 bases lining up with TRBD2. Germline V lookup: CDR1 SGDLS, CDR2 YYNGEE. The CDR3 length is 15 residues. V was pared by 0 bases and J by 3 bases, with 1 base of the junction left unmatched. DNA for the CDR3: TGTGCCAGCAGCGTAGAGGGACTAGCGGAAGAGACCCAGTACTTC. It codes for CASSVEGLAEETQYF. The entire variable domain, with the rest obtained from reference TRBV9 and TRBJ2-5, is as follows: DSGVTQTPKHLITATGQRVTLRCSPRSGDLSVYWYQQSLDQGLQFLIQYYNGEERAKGNILERFSAQQFPDLHSELNLSSLELGDSALYFCASSVEGLAEETQYFGPGTRLLVL.

The sample holds one count of this clone. V gene TRBV7-2 combines with J gene TRBJ1-4; D gene uncertain. V was pared by 1 base and J by 10 bases, with 10 bases between. This CDR3 has 13 amino acids. Germline CDR1 is SGHTA and CDR2 is FQGNSA. The CDR3 loop reads CASSLGAGGKLFF. CDR3 nucleotides: TGTGCCAGCAGCTTAGGGGCTGGTGGAAAACTGTTTTTT. Supplemented by reference TRBV7-2 and TRBJ1-4, the full variable domain reads GAGVSQSPSNKVTEKGKDVELRCDPISGHTALYWYRQSLGQGLEFLIYFQGNSAPDKSGLPSDRFSAERTGGSVSTLTIQRTQQEDSAVYLCASSLGAGGKLFFGSGTQLSVL.

The rearrangement links TRBV7-2 to TRBJ1-5, with D unresolved. Germline V lookup: CDR1 SGHTA, CDR2 FQGNSA. The CDR3 extends over 15 amino acids. Trimming removed 5 bases from V and 4 bases from J, with 15 bases in between. The DNA for the CDR3 is TGTGCCAGCAGCCCTACCAGGCAGACAAATCAGCCCCAGCATTTT. Encoded protein: CASSPTRQTNQPQHF.

CDR3 sequence reads: CASRTDFYEQYF. The CDR3 DNA reads TGTGCCAGCAGAACGGACTTCTACGAGCAGTACTTC. V usage is TRBV28 and J usage is TRBJ2-7, with D maybe TRBD2 (5 bases). The germline V and J ends were trimmed by 6 bases and 3 bases, with 9 bases remaining between them. CDR1 MDHEN and CDR2 SYDVKM come from the germline V gene. This CDR3 has 12 residues.

The rearrangement joins TRBV27 to TRBJ2-7; D is ambiguous. V was trimmed by 8 bases and J by 6 bases, leaving 14 bases between them. CDR3 length equals 12 residues. Germline V CDR1 and CDR2: MNHEY, SMNVEV (reference sequence). The chain's CDR3 is CASGVPFGEQYF. The DNA of the CDR3 is TGTGCCAGCGGGGTGCCCTTCGGCGAGCAGTACTTC.

This clone was seen just once. The gene calls are TRBV7-2 and TRBJ2-2, with D maybe TRBD1 (7 bases). V was pared by 6 bases and J by 4 bases, with 15 bases between. Germline V gives CDR1 SGHTA, CDR2 FQGNSA. The CDR3 covers 15 residues. For the CDR3, the DNA is TGTGCCAGCAGAGCAGGGGGGCAGGGCACCGGGGAGCTGTTTTTT. Translating it yields CASRAGGQGTGELFF.

This sequence joins TRBV27 and TRBJ1-3, with unresolved D. V was trimmed by 7 bases and J by 0 bases, leaving 7 bases between them. This CDR3 contains 13 residues. In germline, CDR1 is MNHEY, CDR2 SMNVEV (reference sequence). The CDR3 reads CASKTFSGNTIYF. The CDR3 DNA sequence: TGTGCCAGCAAGACGTTCTCTGGAAACACCATATATTTT.

The chain links TRBV29-1 to TRBJ1-4; the D gene is possibly TRBD1 (5 bases). The CDR3 loop spans 13 amino acids. Trimming removed 4 bases from V and 4 bases from J, with 10 bases in between. The germline V gene encodes CDR1 SQVTM and CDR2 ANQGSEA. CDR3 sequence: CSVGTPGNEKLFF. Here the CDR3 DNA reads TGCAGCGTTGGGACACCTGGTAATGAAAAACTGTTTTTT.

CDR3 region: CASRYRPEETQYF. CDR3 DNA sequence: TGTGCCAGCAGATATCGGCCGGAAGAGACCCAGTACTTC. J is TRBJ2-5 and V is TRBV7-3; the D is unclear. Germline V gives CDR1 SGHTA, CDR2 FQGTGA. The ends were cut back, 6 bases at V and 3 bases at J, with 11 bases in the middle. This CDR3 spans 13 amino acids.

The chain has TRBV7-2 and TRBJ2-2; 8 nucleotides line up with TRBD2. Germline V gene data show CDR1 as SGHTA and CDR2 as FQGNSA. This CDR3 region has 17 residues. After removal of 1 base from V and 4 bases from J, the junction contained 8 bases not matched to a gene. The CDR3 DNA reads as TGTGCCAGCAGCTTAGAGGTCCGGGGGGGTGTCACCGGGGAGCTGTTTTTT. Its protein product is CASSLEVRGGVTGELFF.

The chain uses TRBV15 and TRBJ1-5; no firm D call. The CDR3 covers 13 residues. Trimming took off 1 base at V and 6 bases at J, with 7 bases between the two ends. Germline CDR1 is LNHNV and CDR2 is YYDKDF (reference sequence). The CDR3: CATSRAGFQPQHF. The CDR3 region has the DNA TGTGCCACCAGCAGAGCGGGATTTCAGCCCCAGCATTTT.

The genes are TRBV19 and TRBJ1-1; weak D call: TRBD1 (6 bases). CDR3 length: 16 residues. Trimming took 1 base from V and 8 from J, leaving 20 bases between them. Germline CDR1 is LNHDA and CDR2 is SQIVND (reference sequence). The CDR3 protein is CASSIGPRQASLEAFF. CDR3 sequence (DNA): TGTGCCAGTAGTATAGGCCCTAGACAGGCGAGCTTGGAAGCTTTCTTT.

The rearrangement uses TRBV9 and TRBJ1-3; D not resolved. With 0 bases removed from V and 1 base from J, the gap between germline ends came to 14 bases. The CDR3 length is 17 residues. Germline CDR1 SGDLS, CDR2 YYNGEE. The CDR3 here is CASSVVGGMVSGNTIYF. CDR3 bases: TGTGCCAGCAGCGTAGTCGGAGGGATGGTTTCTGGAAACACCATATATTTT.

The rearrangement links TRBV18 to TRBJ2-3; 13 bases align to TRBD2. Trimming removed 5 bases from V and 4 bases from J; junction bases left unmatched: 6. This CDR3 comprises 16 residues. The germline V gene has CDR1 KGHSH and CDR2 LQKENI. The CDR3 is CASSTRTSGGADTQYF. CDR3 sequence (DNA): TGTGCCAGCTCAACCCGAACTAGCGGGGGGGCAGATACGCAGTATTTT.

The chain recombines TRBV20-1 with TRBJ1-4; 8 bases line up with TRBD1. The CDR3 loop spans 11 amino acids. Germline trimming cut 5 bases from V and 13 bases from J; bases unmatched to any gene: 6. The germline CDR1 and CDR2 sequences are DFQATT and SNEGSKA (reference sequence). As DNA, the CDR3 is TGCAGTGCTGACAGGGGCTTGAGACTGTTTTTT. It translates to CSADRGLRLFF.

V and J are TRBV28 and TRBJ1-4; D unresolved. The V end lost 5 bases, the J end lost 3 bases, and 4 bases lay between the germline ends. The CDR3 length is 12 residues. Germline V gene sequence: CDR1 MDHEN, CDR2 SYDVKM. CDR3 loop: CASSGSNEKLFF. The CDR3 DNA sequence: TGTGCCAGCAGTGGCTCTAATGAAAAACTGTTTTTT.

The genes are TRBV7-9 and TRBJ2-4, with D unresolved. CDR1 is SEHNR and CDR2 is FQNEAQ in the germline V gene (reference sequence). The CDR3 spans 13 residues. Trimming shortened V by 4 bases and J by 9 bases, and 13 bases separated the two germline ends. The CDR3 sequence: CASSSAGFPIQYF. As DNA, the CDR3 is TGTGCCAGCAGCTCGGCTGGTTTTCCCATTCAGTACTTC.

The rearrangement links TRBV5-6 to TRBJ2-7; no clear D gene. Germline V gives CDR1 SGHDT, CDR2 YYEEEE. The CDR3 spans 12 residues. V lost 0 bases and J lost 4, with 5 bases in between. The CDR3 here is CASSLEPYEQYF. CDR3 bases: TGTGCCAGCAGCTTGGAGCCTTACGAGCAGTACTTC.

The V and J genes are TRBV6-1 and TRBJ1-2; maybe TRBD1 (6 bases). Germline lookup yields CDR1 MNHNS and CDR2 SASEGT. V was cut by 1 base and J by 5 bases, with 8 bases left in between. This CDR3 has 13 residues. CDR3 in DNA: TGTGCCAGCAGTGAAGAGCAGGGGTATGGCTACACCTTC. Residues: CASSEEQGYGYTF.

CDR3 residues: CASSPRTVNEKLFF. Written as DNA, the CDR3 is TGTGCCAGCAGTCCACGGACAGTTAATGAAAAACTGTTTTTT. V and J are TRBV27 and TRBJ1-4, with a tentative D call TRBD1 (6 bases). V gave up 5 bases and J gave up 4 bases, with 11 bases separating them. CDR3 size: 14 residues. The germline V gene encodes CDR1 MNHEY and CDR2 SMNVEV (reference sequence).

The count of this clone is one. The chain recombines TRBV7-2 with TRBJ1-2; D might be TRBD1 (6 bases). This CDR3 has 15 amino acids. V was cut by 5 bases and J by 4 bases, with 17 bases left in between. CDR1 SGHTA and CDR2 FQGNSA come from the germline V gene. The CDR3: CASSPKGGASYGYTF. In nucleotides, the CDR3 is TGTGCCAGCAGCCCAAAAGGGGGGGCAAGCTATGGCTACACCTTC. Full variable domain (outside the CDR3, taken from reference TRBV7-2 and TRBJ1-2): GAGVSQSPSNKVTEKGKDVELRCDPISGHTALYWYRQSLGQGLEFLIYFQGNSAPDKSGLPSDRFSAERTGGSVSTLTIQRTQQEDSAVYLCASSPKGGASYGYTFGSGTRLTVV.

The table lists this clone with a few counts. In nucleotides, the CDR3 is TGTGCCAGCAGCTTAGGGGGGACAGGTTCACCCCTCCACTTT. Amino acid sequence: CASSLGGTGSPLHF. The chain links TRBV7-3 to TRBJ1-6; 8 bases agree with TRBD1. From germline, CDR1 is SGHTA and CDR2 FQGTGA. The CDR3 consists of 14 residues. The junction had 3 bases not matched to a gene; V was cut back by 2 bases and J by 9 bases.

The J gene is TRBJ1-1, the V gene TRBV19; D is perhaps TRBD1 (6 bases). The germline V gene encodes CDR1 LNHDA and CDR2 SQIVND (reference sequence). The germline V and J ends were trimmed by 5 bases and 0 bases, with 10 bases remaining between them. The CDR3 sequence is 14 residues long. This CDR3 is CASSGTILNTEAFF. The CDR3 nucleotides read TGTGCCAGTAGTGGGACAATCCTGAACACTGAAGCTTTCTTT.

This chain joins TRBV20-1 and TRBJ2-5, with D possibly matching TRBD2 (5 bases). CDR3 length equals 11 residues. Per germline, CDR1 DFQATT and CDR2 SNEGSKA (reference sequence). The V gene lost 7 bases and the J gene lost 7 bases, with 13 bases spanning the gap. This CDR3 is CSVKIEGTQYF. CDR3 sequence (DNA): TGCAGTGTAAAGATTGAGGGGACCCAGTACTTC.

The chain links TRBV29-1 to TRBJ1-1; D is unresolved. Trimming stripped 0 bases from V and 10 bases from J, with 15 bases between. CDR1 and CDR2 from the germline V gene are SQVTM and ANQGSEA. This CDR3 is built from 13 residues. The CDR3 region is CSVEDGPPGRAFF. CDR3 nucleotides: TGCAGCGTTGAAGACGGGCCCCCCGGTAGAGCTTTCTTT.